These T cell receptor beta chains were read from a single sample in a study of blood T cell repertoires in COVID-19. Sequenced by immunoSEQ multiplex PCR; TCRdb stores in-frame clones only, minus some. The data contain tens of thousands of clones, about 82% of them singletons. The specimen sequenced was peripheral blood. These TCRs come from a human donor in a cohort sampled during active COVID-19. Each CDR3 is given with its conserved first and last residue. A D gene is named only where the DNA matches it firmly. Some rows have no size entry. The others give once, few or many, or a class for an expanded clone.

D gene,clone size,V gene,CDR3 length,J gene,CDR3 DNA,CDR3 protein
TRBD1,NA,TRBV19,14,TRBJ1-5,TGTGCCAGTAGCACACAGGGGGATAATCAGCCCCAGCATTTT,CASSTQGDNQPQHF
NA,once,TRBV23-1,16,TRBJ1-2,TGCGCCAGCAGTCAATCGCCGACAGACAATAACTATGGCTACACCTTC,CASSQSPTDNNYGYTF
TRBD1,NA,TRBV5-1,14,TRBJ1-4,TGCGCCAGCAGCCTCGGGACAGGGGATGAAAAACTGTTTTTT,CASSLGTGDEKLFF
TRBD2,NA,TRBV28,18,TRBJ2-3,TGTGCCAGCAGTTTCGGGACTAACTTGATAAGAAGCACAGATACGCAGTATTTT,CASSFGTNLIRSTDTQYF
TRBD2,NA,TRBV5-4,15,TRBJ2-1,TGTGCCAGCAGCTTGGATCCCGGGACTAGCAATGAGCAGTTCTTC,CASSLDPGTSNEQFF
TRBD1,NA,TRBV6-5,14,TRBJ2-7,TGTGCCAGCAGTCTGGACAGGAGCTCCTACGAGCAGTACTTC,CASSLDRSSYEQYF
NA,NA,TRBV24-1,14,TRBJ2-2,TGTGCCACCAGTGCCATGGGGGGAGCCGGGGAGCTGTTTTTT,CATSAMGGAGELFF
NA,NA,TRBV5-1,14,TRBJ2-5,TGCGCCAGCAGCTTGGTACCAGGGGCAGAGACCCAGTACTTC,CASSLVPGAETQYF
TRBD1,NA,TRBV5-4,15,TRBJ2-3,TGTGCCAGCAGCTGGACAGGGGGCAAGACAGATACGCAGTATTTT,CASSWTGGKTDTQYF
NA,NA,TRBV29-1,13,TRBJ1-1,TGCAGCGTTGATTTTACCAGGGGCACTGAAGCTTTCTTT,CSVDFTRGTEAFF
NA,NA,TRBV2,12,TRBJ2-3,TGTGCCAGCAGGATCCGAGCAGATACGCAGTATTTT,CASRIRADTQYF
TRBD1,NA,TRBV6-2/TRBV6-3,17,TRBJ2-7,TGTGCCAGCAGTTCCAACCCCCGGGACAGGGGATCTCGAGAGCAGTACTTC,CASSSNPRDRGSREQYF
NA,NA,TRBV7-2,14,TRBJ1-1,TGTGCCAGCAGCTCTTCCAGCGGCGGAACTGAAGCTTTCTTT,CASSSSSGGTEAFF
NA,NA,TRBV5-6,14,TRBJ2-3,TGTGCCAGCAGCCCCGGACACAGCACAGATACGCAGTATTTT,CASSPGHSTDTQYF
NA,NA,TRBV5-1,15,TRBJ1-5,TGCGCCAGCAGCTCGGATGGACAGAGCAATCAGCCCCAGCATTTT,CASSSDGQSNQPQHF
NA,NA,TRBV11-2,14,TRBJ2-7,TGTGCCAGCAGCTTAGAACTAGCTTCCTACGAGCAGTACTTC,CASSLELASYEQYF
TRBD1,few,TRBV3-1/TRBV3-2,16,TRBJ1-4,TGTGCCAGCAGCCAAGTTAAGACAGGGGTGTCTGAAAAACTGTTTTTT,CASSQVKTGVSEKLFF
TRBD1,NA,TRBV5-6,16,TRBJ2-7,TGTGCCAGCAGCTTGGCCGGAACAGGGGGCCTCTACGAGCAGTACTTC,CASSLAGTGGLYEQYF
NA,NA,TRBV7-8,14,TRBJ2-3,TGTGCCAGCAGCACGCTGACTAGCACAGATACGCAGTATTTT,CASSTLTSTDTQYF
NA,NA,TRBV2,15,TRBJ1-5,TGTGCCAGCAGTGGGACAGACTTTTATTTAAAGCCCCAGCATTTT,CASSGTDFYLKPQHF
TRBD2,NA,TRBV5-1,15,TRBJ2-3,TGCGCCAGCAGCCCCGGGGGGGTTGACACAGATACGCAGTATTTT,CASSPGGVDTDTQYF
NA,NA,TRBV19,15,TRBJ1-2,TGTGCCAGTAGTATACTTGCGGGAAATAACTATGGCTACACCTTC,CASSILAGNNYGYTF
NA,NA,TRBV5-4,16,TRBJ1-4,TGTGCCAGCAGCTTAGGCAGGGGTTTTTCTAATGAAAAACTGTTTTTT,CASSLGRGFSNEKLFF
NA,NA,TRBV5-1,13,TRBJ2-7,TGCGCCAGCAGCCACCCAGGAGGCAACGAGCAGTACTTC,CASSHPGGNEQYF